This T cell receptor beta chain was recorded in a study of human T cells and chemical hapten exposure. The study's findings and limits: Among expanded TCRs, significantly more large CDR3 similarity clusters formed than among controls.

The time point here: pre-sensitization, week 0. Treatment described: therapeutic diphenylcyclopropenone sensitization with weekly scalp DPC. CDR3 length: 18 amino acids. V was clipped by 5 bases and J by 3 bases; unmatched bases: 12. This clonotype was recorded a few times. Its antigen is not identified. TCRdb redid the calling of the RACE reads with MiXCR, one entry per CDR3 protein. In the table there are tens of thousands of distinct CDR3 sequences, over 9.5% of which are singletons. The receptor comes from a woman aged 45-65 years with alopecia areata. Some clones in this sample may be carry-over from other donors' samples. The chain joins TRBV12-3 or TRBV12-4 to TRBJ1-3; 11 positions agree with TRBD1. The sample here was whole blood, taken in connection with sensitization to the hapten diphenylcyclopropenone (DPC). This CDR3 is CASSPYPPGQGDGNTIYF. In DNA, the CDR3 is TGTGCCAGCAGTCCTTACCCCCCGGGACAGGGGGATGGAAACACCATATATTTT.